Sequencing of this T cell receptor beta chain was carried out in a study of control samples from healthy donors and cancer patients. The germline V and J ends were trimmed by 6 bases and 0 bases, with 11 bases remaining between them. There are 14 residues in the CDR3. Germline CDR1 MNHEY, CDR2 SMNVEV (reference sequence). TCRdb's table, derived via immunoSEQ multiplex PCR, lists solely in-frame clones and lacks some. The sample includes fewer than 200,000 clones, around nine tenths of them seen just once. This chain links TRBV27 with TRBJ1-2; D unresolved. This receptor was taken from a man aged 25-45 years in good health. Sequenced input: blood. CDR3 DNA sequence: TGTGCCAGCAGCTGGGGTGGGACTAACTATGGCTACACCTTC. Translated, it gives CASSWGGTNYGYTF.